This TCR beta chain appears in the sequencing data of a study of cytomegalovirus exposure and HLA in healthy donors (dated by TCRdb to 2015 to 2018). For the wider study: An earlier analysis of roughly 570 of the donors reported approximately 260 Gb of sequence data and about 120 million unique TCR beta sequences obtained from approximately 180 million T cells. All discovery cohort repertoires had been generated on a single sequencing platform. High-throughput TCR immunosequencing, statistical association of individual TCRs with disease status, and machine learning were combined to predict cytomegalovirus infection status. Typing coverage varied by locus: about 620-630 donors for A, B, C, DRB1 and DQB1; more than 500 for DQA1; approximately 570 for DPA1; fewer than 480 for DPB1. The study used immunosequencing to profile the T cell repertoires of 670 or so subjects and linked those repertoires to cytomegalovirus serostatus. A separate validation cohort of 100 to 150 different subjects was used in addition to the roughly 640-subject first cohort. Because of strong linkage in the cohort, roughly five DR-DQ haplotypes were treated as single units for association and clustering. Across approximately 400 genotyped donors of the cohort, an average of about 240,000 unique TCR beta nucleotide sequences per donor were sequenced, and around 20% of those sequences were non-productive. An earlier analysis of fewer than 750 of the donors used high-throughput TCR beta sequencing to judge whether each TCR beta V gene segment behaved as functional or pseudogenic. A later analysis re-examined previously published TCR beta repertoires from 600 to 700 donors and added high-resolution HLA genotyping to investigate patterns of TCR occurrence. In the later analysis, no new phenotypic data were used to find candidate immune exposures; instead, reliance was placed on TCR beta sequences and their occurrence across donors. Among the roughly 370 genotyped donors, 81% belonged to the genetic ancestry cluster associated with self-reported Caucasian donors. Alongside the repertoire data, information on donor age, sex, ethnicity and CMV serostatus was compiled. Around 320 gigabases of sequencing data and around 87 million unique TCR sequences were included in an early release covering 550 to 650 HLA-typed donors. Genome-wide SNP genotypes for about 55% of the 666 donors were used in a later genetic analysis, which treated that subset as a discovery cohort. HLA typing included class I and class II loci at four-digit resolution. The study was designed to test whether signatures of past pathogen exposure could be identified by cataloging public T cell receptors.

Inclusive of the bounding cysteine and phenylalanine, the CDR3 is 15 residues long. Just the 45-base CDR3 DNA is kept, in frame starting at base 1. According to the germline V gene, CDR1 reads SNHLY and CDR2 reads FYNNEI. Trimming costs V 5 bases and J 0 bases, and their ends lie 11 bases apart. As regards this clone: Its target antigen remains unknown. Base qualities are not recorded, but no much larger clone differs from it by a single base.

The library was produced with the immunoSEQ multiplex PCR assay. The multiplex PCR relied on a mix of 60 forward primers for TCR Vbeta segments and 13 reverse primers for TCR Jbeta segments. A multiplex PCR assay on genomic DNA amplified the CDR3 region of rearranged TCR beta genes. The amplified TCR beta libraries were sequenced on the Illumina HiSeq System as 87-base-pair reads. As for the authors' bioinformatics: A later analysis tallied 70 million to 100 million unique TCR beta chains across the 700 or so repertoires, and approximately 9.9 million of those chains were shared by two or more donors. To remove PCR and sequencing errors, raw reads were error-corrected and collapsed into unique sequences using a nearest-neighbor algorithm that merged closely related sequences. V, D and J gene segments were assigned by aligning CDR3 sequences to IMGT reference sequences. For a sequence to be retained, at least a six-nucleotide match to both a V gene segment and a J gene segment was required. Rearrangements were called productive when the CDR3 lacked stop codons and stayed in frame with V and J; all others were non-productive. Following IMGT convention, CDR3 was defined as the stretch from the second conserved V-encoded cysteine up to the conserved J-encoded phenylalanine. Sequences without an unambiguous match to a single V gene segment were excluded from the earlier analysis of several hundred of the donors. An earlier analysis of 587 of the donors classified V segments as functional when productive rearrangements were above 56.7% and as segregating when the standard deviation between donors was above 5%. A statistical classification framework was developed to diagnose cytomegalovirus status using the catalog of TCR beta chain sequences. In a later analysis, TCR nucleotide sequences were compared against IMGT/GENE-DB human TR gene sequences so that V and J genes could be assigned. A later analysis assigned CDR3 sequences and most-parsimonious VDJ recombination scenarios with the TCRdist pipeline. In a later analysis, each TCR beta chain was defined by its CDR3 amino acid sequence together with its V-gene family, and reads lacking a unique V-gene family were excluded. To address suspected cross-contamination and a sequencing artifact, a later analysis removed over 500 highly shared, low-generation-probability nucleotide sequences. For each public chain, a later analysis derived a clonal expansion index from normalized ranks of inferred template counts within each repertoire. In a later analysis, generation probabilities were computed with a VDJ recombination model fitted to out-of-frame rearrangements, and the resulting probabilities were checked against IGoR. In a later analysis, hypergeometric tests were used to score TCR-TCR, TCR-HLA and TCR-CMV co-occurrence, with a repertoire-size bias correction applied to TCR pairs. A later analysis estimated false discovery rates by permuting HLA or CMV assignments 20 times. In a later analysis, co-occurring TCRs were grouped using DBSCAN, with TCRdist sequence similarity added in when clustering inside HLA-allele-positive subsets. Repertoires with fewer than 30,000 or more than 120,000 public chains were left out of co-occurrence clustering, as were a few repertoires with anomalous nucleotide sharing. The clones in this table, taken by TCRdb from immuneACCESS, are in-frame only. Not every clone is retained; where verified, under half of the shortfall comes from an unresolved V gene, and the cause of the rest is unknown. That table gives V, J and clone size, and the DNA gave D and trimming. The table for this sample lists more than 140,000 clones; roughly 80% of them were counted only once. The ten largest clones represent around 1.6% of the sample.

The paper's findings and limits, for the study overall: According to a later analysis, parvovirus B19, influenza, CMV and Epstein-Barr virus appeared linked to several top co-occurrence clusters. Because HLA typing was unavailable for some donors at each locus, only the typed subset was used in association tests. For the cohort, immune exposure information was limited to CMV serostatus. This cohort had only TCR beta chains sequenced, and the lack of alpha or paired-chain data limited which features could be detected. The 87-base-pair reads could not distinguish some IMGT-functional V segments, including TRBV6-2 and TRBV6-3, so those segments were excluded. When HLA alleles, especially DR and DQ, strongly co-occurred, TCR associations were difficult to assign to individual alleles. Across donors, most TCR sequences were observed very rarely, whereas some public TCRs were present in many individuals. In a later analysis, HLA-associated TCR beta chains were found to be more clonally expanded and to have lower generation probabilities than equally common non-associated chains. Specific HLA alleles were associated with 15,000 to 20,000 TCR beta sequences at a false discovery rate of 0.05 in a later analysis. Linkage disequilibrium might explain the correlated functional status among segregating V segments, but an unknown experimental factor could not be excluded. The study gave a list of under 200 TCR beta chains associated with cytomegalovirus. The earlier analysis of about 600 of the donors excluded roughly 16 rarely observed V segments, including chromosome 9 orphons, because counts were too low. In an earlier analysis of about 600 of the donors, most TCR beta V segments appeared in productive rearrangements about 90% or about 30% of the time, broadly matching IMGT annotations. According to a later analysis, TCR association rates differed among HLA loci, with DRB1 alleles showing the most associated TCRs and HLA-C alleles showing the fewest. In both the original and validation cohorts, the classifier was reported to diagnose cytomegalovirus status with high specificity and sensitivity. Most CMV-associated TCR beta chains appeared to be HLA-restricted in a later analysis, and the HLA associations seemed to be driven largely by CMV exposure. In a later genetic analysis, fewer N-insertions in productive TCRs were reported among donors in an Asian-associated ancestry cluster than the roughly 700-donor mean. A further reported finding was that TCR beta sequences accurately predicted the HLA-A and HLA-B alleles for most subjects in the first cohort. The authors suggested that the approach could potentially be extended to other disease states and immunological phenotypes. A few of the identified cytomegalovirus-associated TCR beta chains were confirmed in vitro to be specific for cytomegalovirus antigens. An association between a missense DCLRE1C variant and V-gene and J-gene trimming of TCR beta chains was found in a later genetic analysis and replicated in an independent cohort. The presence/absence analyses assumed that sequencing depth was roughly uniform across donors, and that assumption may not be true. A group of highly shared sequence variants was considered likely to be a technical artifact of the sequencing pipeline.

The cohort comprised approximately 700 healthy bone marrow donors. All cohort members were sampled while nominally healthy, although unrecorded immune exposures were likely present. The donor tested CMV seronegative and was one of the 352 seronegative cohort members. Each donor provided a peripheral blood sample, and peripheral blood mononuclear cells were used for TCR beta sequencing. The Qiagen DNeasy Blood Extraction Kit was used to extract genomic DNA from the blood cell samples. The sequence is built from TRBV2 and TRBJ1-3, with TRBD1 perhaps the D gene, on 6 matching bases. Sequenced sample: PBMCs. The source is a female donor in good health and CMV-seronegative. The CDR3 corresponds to CASSYYRDSGNTIYF. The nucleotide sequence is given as TGTGCCAGCAGTTACTACAGGGACTCTGGAAACACCATATATTTT.